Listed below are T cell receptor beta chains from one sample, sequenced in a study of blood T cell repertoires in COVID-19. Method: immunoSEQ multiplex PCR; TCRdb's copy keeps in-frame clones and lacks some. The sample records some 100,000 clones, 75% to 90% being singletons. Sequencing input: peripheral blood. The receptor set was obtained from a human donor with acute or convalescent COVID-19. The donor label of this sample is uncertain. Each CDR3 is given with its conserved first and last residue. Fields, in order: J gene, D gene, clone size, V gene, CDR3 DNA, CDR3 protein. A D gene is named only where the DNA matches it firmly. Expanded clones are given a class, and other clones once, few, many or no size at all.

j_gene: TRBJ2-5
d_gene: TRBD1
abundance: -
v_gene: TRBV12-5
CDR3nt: TGTGCTAGTGGTTTGGTAGGGACAGTCCAAGAGACCCAGTACTTC
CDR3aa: CASGLVGTVQETQYF

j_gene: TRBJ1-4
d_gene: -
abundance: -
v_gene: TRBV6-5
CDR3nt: TGTGCCAGCAGGACAGGTCCTAATGAAAAACTGTTTTTT
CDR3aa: CASRTGPNEKLFF

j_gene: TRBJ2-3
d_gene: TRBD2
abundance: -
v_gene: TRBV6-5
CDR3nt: TGTGCCAGCAGTCTAGCGGGAAGCGGTGCAGATACGCAGTATTTT
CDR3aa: CASSLAGSGADTQYF

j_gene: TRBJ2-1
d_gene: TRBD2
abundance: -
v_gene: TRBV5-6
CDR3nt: TGTGCCAGCGAATGGATCAGCCCGGGGGGCAATGAGCAGTTCTTC
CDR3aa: CASEWISPGGNEQFF

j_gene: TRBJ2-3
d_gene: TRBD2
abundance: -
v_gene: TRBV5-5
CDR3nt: TGTGCCAGCGTAGCGGGAGGCGAATGGGGCACAGATACGCAGTATTTT
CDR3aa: CASVAGGEWGTDTQYF

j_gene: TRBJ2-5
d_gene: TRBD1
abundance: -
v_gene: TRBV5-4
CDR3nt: TGTGCCATGGGACAGGGTTTCGAGACCCAGTACTTC
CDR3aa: CAMGQGFETQYF

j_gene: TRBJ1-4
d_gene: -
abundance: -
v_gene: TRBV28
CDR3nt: TGTGCCAGCAGTCCTAGGTACCAGGGTAGATACGAAAAACTGTTTTTT
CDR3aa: CASSPRYQGRYEKLFF

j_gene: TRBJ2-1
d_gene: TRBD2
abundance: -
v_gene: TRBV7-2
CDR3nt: TGTGCCAGCAGTAATAGCGGGAGGGCCATCGAGCAGTTCTTC
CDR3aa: CASSNSGRAIEQFF

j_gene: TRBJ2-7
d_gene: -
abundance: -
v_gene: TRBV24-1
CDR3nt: TGTGCCACCATCTCGGGGTGGTTCTACGAGCAGTACTTC
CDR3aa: CATISGWFYEQYF

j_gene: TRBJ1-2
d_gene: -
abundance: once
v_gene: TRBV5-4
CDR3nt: TGTGCCAGCAGCTTTTCCCCGCATTATCAGGATAACTATGGCTACACCTTC
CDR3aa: CASSFSPHYQDNYGYTF

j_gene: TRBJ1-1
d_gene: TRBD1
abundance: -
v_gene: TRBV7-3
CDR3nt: TGTGCCAGCAGCATGGGACAGGGAAAAGACACTGAAGCTTTCTTT
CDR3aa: CASSMGQGKDTEAFF

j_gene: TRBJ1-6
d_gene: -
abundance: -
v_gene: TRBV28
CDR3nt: TGTGCCAGCAGTTCCCCCTTGAAGGGAGGTTCACCCCTCCACTTT
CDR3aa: CASSSPLKGGSPLHF

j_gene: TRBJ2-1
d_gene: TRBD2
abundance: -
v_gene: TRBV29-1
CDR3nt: TGCAGCGTTGATCAGGGTAGCGGGATACCCTACAATGAGCAGTTCTTC
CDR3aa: CSVDQGSGIPYNEQFF

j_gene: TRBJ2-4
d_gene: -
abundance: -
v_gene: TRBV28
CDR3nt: TGTGCCAGCAGTTCCCAAACTAGAGAAGTAGCCAAAAACATTCAGTACTTC
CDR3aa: CASSSQTREVAKNIQYF

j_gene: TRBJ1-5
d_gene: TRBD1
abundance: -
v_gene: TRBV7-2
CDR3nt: TGTGCCAGCAGCCTTACCTGGGACAGTGACGGTTATCAGCCCCAGCATTTT
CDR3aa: CASSLTWDSDGYQPQHF

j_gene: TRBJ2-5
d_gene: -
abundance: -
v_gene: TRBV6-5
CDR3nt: TGTGCCAGCACCGCGACGATACGGGAAGAGACCCAGTACTTC
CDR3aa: CASTATIREETQYF

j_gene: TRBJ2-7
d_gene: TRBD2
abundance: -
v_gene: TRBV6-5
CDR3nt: TGTGCCAGCAGTTCCACGGGGGGGAGCTACGAGCAGTACTTC
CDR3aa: CASSSTGGSYEQYF

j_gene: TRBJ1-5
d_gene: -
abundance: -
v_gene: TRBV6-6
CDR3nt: TGTGCCAGCAGTCCTAGGGCCGGGGAGCCCCAGCATTTT
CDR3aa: CASSPRAGEPQHF

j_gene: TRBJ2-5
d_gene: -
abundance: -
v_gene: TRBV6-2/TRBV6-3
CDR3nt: TGTGCCAGCAGTTACCTGCGGGATACGTACCAAGAGACCCAGTACTTC
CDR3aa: CASSYLRDTYQETQYF

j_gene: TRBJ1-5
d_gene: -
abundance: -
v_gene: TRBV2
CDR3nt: TGTGCCAGCAGTGGAGGGAACCGCAATCAGCCCCAGCATTTT
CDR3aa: CASSGGNRNQPQHF

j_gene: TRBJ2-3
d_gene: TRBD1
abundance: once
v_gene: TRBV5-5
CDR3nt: TGTGCCAGCAGCCACAGACAGGGCGGCACAGATACGCAGTATTTT
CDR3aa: CASSHRQGGTDTQYF

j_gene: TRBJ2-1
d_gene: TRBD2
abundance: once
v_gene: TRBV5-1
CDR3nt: TGCGCCAGCAGCGTGGGACTATCTGCCAATGAGCAGTTCTTC
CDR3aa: CASSVGLSANEQFF

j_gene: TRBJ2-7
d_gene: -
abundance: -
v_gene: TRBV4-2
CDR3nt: TGTGCCAGCAGCCAAGCATTTTTGATTCGTCCGGGGTCCTACGAGCAGTACTTC
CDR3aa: CASSQAFLIRPGSYEQYF

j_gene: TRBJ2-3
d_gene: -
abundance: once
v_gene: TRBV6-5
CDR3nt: TGTGCCAGCAGCTCCCCGGGAGCTACGCAGTATTTT
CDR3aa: CASSSPGATQYF

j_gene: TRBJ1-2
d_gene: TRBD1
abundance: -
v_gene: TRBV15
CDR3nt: TGTGCCACGACCCCGGGACAGCCGTATGGCTACACCTTC
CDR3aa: CATTPGQPYGYTF

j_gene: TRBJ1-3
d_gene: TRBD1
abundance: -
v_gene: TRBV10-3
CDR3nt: TGTGCCCATCGAAGGGCAGGGGGCACTGGAAACACCATATATTTT
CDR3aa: CAHRRAGGTGNTIYF

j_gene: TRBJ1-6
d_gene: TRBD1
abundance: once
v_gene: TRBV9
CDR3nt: TGTGCCAGCAGCCGACGTCCCGGGACAGGGGCTAATTCACCCCTCCACTTT
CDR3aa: CASSRRPGTGANSPLHF

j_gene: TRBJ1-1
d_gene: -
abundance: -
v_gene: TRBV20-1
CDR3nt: TGCAGTGCTAGTGCGGCTGAAGCTTTCTTT
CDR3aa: CSASAAEAFF

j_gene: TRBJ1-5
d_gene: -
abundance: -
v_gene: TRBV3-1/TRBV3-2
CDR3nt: TGTGCCAGCAGCCAAGTGGAGGGGATGACCCAGCATTTT
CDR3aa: CASSQVEGMTQHF

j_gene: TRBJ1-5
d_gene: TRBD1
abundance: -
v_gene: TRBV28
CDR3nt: TGTGCCAGCAGTCTGGGACAGGGCTATCAGCCCCAGCATTTT
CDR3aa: CASSLGQGYQPQHF

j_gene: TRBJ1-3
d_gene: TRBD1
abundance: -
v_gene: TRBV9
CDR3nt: TGTGCCAGCAGCGTAGTTGGACAGGGTGTTGGAAACACCATATATTTT
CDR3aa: CASSVVGQGVGNTIYF